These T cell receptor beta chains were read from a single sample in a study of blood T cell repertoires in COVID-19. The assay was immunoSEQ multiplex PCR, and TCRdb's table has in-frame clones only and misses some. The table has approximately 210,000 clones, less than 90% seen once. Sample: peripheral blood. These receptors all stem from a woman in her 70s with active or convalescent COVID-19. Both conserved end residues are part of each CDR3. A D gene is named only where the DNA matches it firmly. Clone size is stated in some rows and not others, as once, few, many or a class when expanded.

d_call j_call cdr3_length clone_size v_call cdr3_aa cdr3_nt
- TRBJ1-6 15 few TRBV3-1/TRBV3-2 CASSREGQLNSPLHF TGTGCCAGCAGCCGTGAAGGACAGCTTAATTCACCCCTCCACTTT
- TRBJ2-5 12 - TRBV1 CTSRPTQETQYF TGCACCAGCAGACCGACACAAGAGACCCAGTACTTC
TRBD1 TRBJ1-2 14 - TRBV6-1 CASRSAQGDYGYTF TGTGCCAGCCGGTCAGCTCAGGGGGACTATGGCTACACCTTC
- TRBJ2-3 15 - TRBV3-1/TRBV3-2 CASSQRVFVTDTQYF TGTGCCAGCAGCCAGAGGGTCTTCGTAACAGATACGCAGTATTTT
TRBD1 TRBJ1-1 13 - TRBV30 CAWSKTGSTEAFF TGTGCCTGGAGTAAGACAGGGAGCACTGAAGCTTTCTTT
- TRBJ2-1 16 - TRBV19 CASSMGGPLSLNEQFF TGTGCCAGTAGTATGGGAGGACCCCTGAGTTTGAATGAGCAGTTCTTC
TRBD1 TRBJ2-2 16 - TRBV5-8 CASSLARGQGTGELFF TGTGCCAGCAGCTTGGCCAGGGGACAGGGAACCGGGGAGCTGTTTTTT
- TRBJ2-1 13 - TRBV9 CASSVSLYNEQFF TGTGCCAGCAGCGTTTCACTTTACAATGAGCAGTTCTTC
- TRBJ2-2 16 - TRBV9 CASSVVGQPWAGELFF TGTGCCAGCAGCGTAGTTGGACAACCCTGGGCCGGGGAGCTGTTTTTT
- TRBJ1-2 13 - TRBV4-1 CASSQEWGGGYTF TGCGCCAGCAGCCAAGAGTGGGGGGGAGGCTACACCTTC
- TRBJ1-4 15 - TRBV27 CASSLSHATNEKLFF TGTGCCAGCAGTTTAAGCCATGCAACTAATGAAAAACTGTTTTTT
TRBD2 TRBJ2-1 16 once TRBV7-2 CASSYVGGGLYNEQFF TGTGCCAGCAGCTACGTCGGCGGGGGGCTCTACAATGAGCAGTTCTTC
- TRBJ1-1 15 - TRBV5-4 CASSFSRQLNTEAFF TGTGCCAGCAGCTTTTCGAGGCAGCTAAACACTGAAGCTTTCTTT
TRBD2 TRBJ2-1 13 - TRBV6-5 CASRVAGYNEQFF TGTGCCAGCAGGGTAGCGGGGTACAATGAGCAGTTCTTC
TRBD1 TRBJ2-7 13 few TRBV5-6 CASSLGQGEKQYF TGTGCCAGCAGCTTGGGACAGGGGGAAAAGCAGTACTTC
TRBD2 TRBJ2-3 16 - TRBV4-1 CASSQDSGTRTDTQYF TGCGCCAGCAGCCAAGATAGCGGGACACGCACAGATACGCAGTATTTT
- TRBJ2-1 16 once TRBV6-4 CASSLTGWSSYNEQFF TGTGCCAGCAGTCTGACAGGCTGGAGCTCCTACAATGAGCAGTTCTTC
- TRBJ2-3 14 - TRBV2 CASRQLASTDTQYF TGTGCCAGCAGACAGTTGGCTAGCACAGATACGCAGTATTTT
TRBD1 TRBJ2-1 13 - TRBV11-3 CASSLLRTGEQFF TGTGCCAGCAGCCTTCTACGGACAGGGGAGCAGTTCTTC
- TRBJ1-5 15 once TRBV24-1 CATSEGGQSNQPQHF TGTGCCACCAGTGAGGGCGGACAGTCCAATCAGCCCCAGCATTTT
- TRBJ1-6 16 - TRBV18 CASSLTLPGGGSPLHF TGTGCCAGCTCACTCACACTGCCCGGGGGGGGTTCACCCCTCCACTTT
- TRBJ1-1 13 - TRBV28 CAHSLSMNTEAFF TGTGCCCACAGCCTATCCATGAACACTGAAGCTTTCTTT
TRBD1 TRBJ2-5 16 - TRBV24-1 CATSDFQQGIGETQYF TGTGCCACCAGTGATTTTCAACAGGGGATAGGAGAGACCCAGTACTTC
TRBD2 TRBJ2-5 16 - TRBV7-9 CASSLGEGMVQETQYF TGTGCCAGCAGCTTAGGGGAGGGGATGGTCCAAGAGACCCAGTACTTC
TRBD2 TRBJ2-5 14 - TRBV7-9 CASSPTGGGETQYF TGTGCCAGCAGCCCCACCGGGGGGGGAGAGACCCAGTACTTC
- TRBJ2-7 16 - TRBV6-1 CASSERGIRPPYEQYF TGTGCCAGCAGTGAAAGGGGCATAAGGCCCCCCTACGAGCAGTACTTC
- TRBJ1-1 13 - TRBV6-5 CASSYGQDTEAFF TGTGCCAGCAGTTACGGGCAGGACACTGAAGCTTTCTTT
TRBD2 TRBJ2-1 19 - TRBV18 CASSLSHSGGRSSYNEQFF TGTGCCAGCTCACTAAGCCACTCGGGGGGGAGGAGCTCCTACAATGAGCAGTTCTTC
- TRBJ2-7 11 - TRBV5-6 CASRSTYEQYF TGTGCCAGCAGATCCACCTACGAGCAGTACTTC
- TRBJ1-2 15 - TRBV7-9 CASSLEGQGSYGYTF TGTGCCAGCAGCTTAGAGGGCCAGGGGAGCTATGGCTACACCTTC
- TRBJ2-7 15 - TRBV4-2 CASSQDRQRSYEQYF TGTGCCAGCAGCCAAGACCGACAGAGATCCTACGAGCAGTACTTC
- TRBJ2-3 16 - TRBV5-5 CASSLVPGSATDTQYF TGTGCCAGCAGCTTGGTGCCCGGGAGCGCGACAGATACGCAGTATTTT
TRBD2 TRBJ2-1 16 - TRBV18 CASSPQTSGNYNEQFF TGTGCCAGCTCACCCCAGACTAGCGGGAACTACAATGAGCAGTTCTTC
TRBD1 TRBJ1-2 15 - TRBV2 CASSGDRGLGDGYTF TGTGCCAGCAGTGGGGACAGGGGGCTAGGTGATGGCTACACCTTC
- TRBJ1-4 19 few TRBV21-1 CASTHREAGAPATNEKLFF TGTGCCAGCACACACAGAGAGGCAGGGGCCCCTGCAACTAATGAAAAACTGTTTTTT
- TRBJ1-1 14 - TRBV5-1 CASSLSAVNTEAFF TGCGCCAGCAGCTTGAGCGCTGTGAACACTGAAGCTTTCTTT
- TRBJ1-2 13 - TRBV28 CASTLRDTYGYTF TGTGCCAGCACCCTCCGGGACACCTATGGCTACACCTTC
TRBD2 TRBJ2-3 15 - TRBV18 CASSLSGRLTDTQYF TGTGCCAGCTCCCTCAGCGGGAGGCTCACAGATACGCAGTATTTT
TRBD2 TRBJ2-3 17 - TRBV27 CASSFRTSGTSTDTQYF TGTGCCAGCAGTTTCAGGACTAGCGGAACTTCCACAGATACGCAGTATTTT
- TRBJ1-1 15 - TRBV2 CASSADEQGNTEAFF TGTGCCAGCAGCGCCGACGAACAGGGGAACACTGAAGCTTTCTTT
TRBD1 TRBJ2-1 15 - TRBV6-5 CASSLSGTGDNEQFF TGTGCCAGCAGCCTCTCCGGGACAGGCGATAATGAGCAGTTCTTC
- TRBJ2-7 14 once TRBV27 CASTSGTHTYEQYF TGTGCCAGCACCTCTGGGACACACACCTACGAGCAGTACTTC
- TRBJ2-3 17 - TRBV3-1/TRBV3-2 CASSLEGSSWGTDTQYF TGTGCCAGCAGCCTAGAAGGAAGTAGCTGGGGCACAGATACGCAGTATTTT
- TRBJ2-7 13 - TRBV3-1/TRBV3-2 CASSRGSPYEQYF TGTGCCAGCAGCCGAGGATCCCCCTACGAGCAGTACTTC
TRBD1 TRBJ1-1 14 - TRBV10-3 CATRTGPMNTEAFF TGTGCCACCCGGACAGGGCCGATGAACACTGAAGCTTTCTTT
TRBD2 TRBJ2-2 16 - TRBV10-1 CASSDSGLAGAGELFF TGCGCCAGCAGTGACTCCGGACTAGCGGGAGCCGGGGAGCTGTTTTTT
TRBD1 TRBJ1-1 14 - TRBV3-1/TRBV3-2 CASSHRDRGRGAFF TGTGCCAGCAGCCACCGTGACAGGGGGCGGGGAGCTTTCTTT
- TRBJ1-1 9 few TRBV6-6 CAAGTEAFF TGTGCCGCCGGGACTGAAGCTTTCTTT
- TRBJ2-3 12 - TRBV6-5 CASSLKGGTQYF TGTGCCAGCAGTCTAAAGGGAGGCACGCAGTATTTT